This TCR beta chain was identified during a study of identical twins. General observations from the study: Invariant T cells like MAIT and iNKT could partly confound the zero-insertion analyses. Conclusions leaned on cross-sectional statistical analysis and did not track the same donors over time. The study found weaker excess twin sharing in beta out-of-frame sequences.

Germline lookup yields CDR1 SGHRS and CDR2 YFSETQ. This CDR3 comprises 15 residues. With V trimmed by 2 bases and J by 2 bases, 4 bases remained unmatched. TCRdb re-analysed the 5' RACE reads in MiXCR, keeping a single row per CDR3 protein. The sample shows around 1.7 million distinct CDR3 sequences, less than 35% of them seen only once. This clonotype was counted a few times. Its antigen is not identified. The sample consisted of cord blood. This clonotype originated in a newborn girl in good health. The chain uses TRBV5-1 and TRBJ2-5; 9 positions agree with TRBD1. CDR3 sequence: CASSLGDRAQETQYF. CDR3 coding DNA: TGCGCCAGCAGCTTAGGGGACAGGGCTCAAGAGACCCAGTACTTC.